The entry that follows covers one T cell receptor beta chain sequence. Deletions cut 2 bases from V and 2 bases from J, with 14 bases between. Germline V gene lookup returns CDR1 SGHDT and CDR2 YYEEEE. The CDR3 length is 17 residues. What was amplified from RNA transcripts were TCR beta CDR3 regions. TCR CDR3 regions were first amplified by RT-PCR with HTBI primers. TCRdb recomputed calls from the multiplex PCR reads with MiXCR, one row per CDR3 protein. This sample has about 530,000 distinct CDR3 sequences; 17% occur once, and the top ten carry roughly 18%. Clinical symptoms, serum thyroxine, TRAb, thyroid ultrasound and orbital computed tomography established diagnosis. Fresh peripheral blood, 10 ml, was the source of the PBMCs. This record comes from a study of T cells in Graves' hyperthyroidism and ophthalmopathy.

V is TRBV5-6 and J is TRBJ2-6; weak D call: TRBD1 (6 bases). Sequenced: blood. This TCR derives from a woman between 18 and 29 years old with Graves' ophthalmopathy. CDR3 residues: CASSLSQGTPGANVLTF. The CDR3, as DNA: TGTGCCAGCAGCTTAAGCCAGGGGACCCCTGGGGCCAACGTCCTGACTTTC.